This T cell receptor (beta chain) originates from a study of T cell responses to AZD1222 COVID-19 vaccine. General study points: The repertoires were collected only after the peak T cell response. Donors skewed white British and female; clonal diversity was possibly underestimated.

This CDR3 contains 18 residues. V was pared by 3 bases and J by 2 bases, with 22 bases between. The V gene's germline CDR1 is LGHDT and CDR2 YNNKEL (reference sequence). Comments on this clone: Its antigen is still unknown.

The repertoire was sequenced with immunoSEQ multiplex PCR; TCRdb's copy has only in-frame clones and lacks some. Seen here are about 69,000 clones, approximately 87% observed once, and the top ten hold roughly 25%. The source material was peripheral blood, sampled 28 days after the second AZD1222 dose. The V call is TRBV3-1 (or the pseudogene TRBV3-2), the J call TRBJ2-5; perhaps D is TRBD1 or TRBD2 (5 bases each). This clonotype was obtained from an adult who received the AZD1222 COVID-19 vaccine. CDR3 in DNA: TGTGCCAGCAGCCAGAATGGGGTTTCTGTATGGGGGCAAGAGACCCAGTACTTC. This encodes CASSQNGVSVWGQETQYF.